These 24 T cell receptor beta chains originate from one sample sequenced in a study of T cells in women clearing cervical HPV infection. Using immunoSEQ multiplex PCR, the repertoire was profiled, and TCRdb retains in-frame clones only, with some absent. This specimen shows about 31,000 clones; the ten leading clones hold 8.4%. The sample was blood buffy coat. These receptors came from a woman aged 18-69 years with a cervical HPV16 infection that either progressed to CIN3+ or cleared (not recorded which).

A remark on this clone: The CDR3 goes on 3 residues after the read ends, and that part is filled in from the germline J gene. The chain recombines TRBV9 with TRBJ2-5, with 9 bases lining up with TRBD2. Germline CDR1 reads SGDLS; CDR2 reads YYNGEE. The CDR3 sequence is 16 residues long. V dropped 4 bases and J dropped 3; count of bases not matched to a gene: 10. The CDR3 sequence: CASSPSGGGAEETQYF. The part of the CDR3 DNA that was read is TGTGCCAGCAGCCCTAGCGGCGGGGGGGCCGAAGAGACC.

A word on this clone: The read terminates 3 residues before the CDR3 end, so the remaining end is supplied by the germline J gene. The chain recombines TRBV7-9 with TRBJ1-2, with D unclear. Germline-derived CDR1 and CDR2 are SEHNR and FQNEAQ (reference sequence). CDR3 length equals 14 residues. CDR3 amino acids: CASSLLELTDTYTF. The sequenced part of the CDR3 DNA is TGTGCCAGCAGCCTTCTGGAGCTCACAGATACC.

To note about this clone: The read stops 3 residues short of the end of the CDR3; the missing end is completed from the germline J gene. The chain carries TRBV11-3 and TRBJ2-5; no reliable D call. This CDR3 contains 11 residues. Trimming cost V 6 bases and J 5 bases, with 7 bases left between them. Per the germline V gene, CDR1 is SGHNT and CDR2 is YENEEA. The CDR3: CASRSRETQYF. CDR3 DNA, as far as it was read: TGTGCCAGCAGGTCCAGGGAGACC. The variable domain in full, completed from reference TRBV11-3 and TRBJ2-5, reads EAGVVQSPRYKIIEKKQPVAFWCNPISGHNTLYWYLQNLGQGPELLIRYENEEAVDDSQLPKDRFSAERLKGVDSTLKIQPAELGDSAVYLCASRSRETQYFGPGTRLLVL.

Worth noting for this clone: Read coverage stops 3 residues before the CDR3 terminus; the germline J gene supplies the remainder. Other DNA sequences within the sample encode an identical CDR3. This chain joins TRBV19 and TRBJ2-3; D is uncertain. The length of the CDR3 is 16 residues. Germline V gene lookup returns CDR1 LNHDA and CDR2 SQIVND (reference sequence). Trimming left V 1 base short and J 1 base short, with 12 bases between. CDR3 loop: CASSIGLASGTDTQYF. The CDR3 DNA, read in part, is TGTGCCAGTAGTATAGGATTAGCTAGTGGCACAGATACG.

Concerning this clone: The read ends 3 residues before the CDR3 terminus; that terminus is restored from the germline J gene. The V gene is TRBV20-1, the J gene TRBJ2-2; 12 positions match TRBD1. The CDR3 loop spans 17 amino acids. Germline V lookup: CDR1 DFQATT, CDR2 SNEGSKA (reference sequence). Trimming at V came to 2 bases and at J to 7 bases, leaving 11 bases not matched to a gene. The CDR3 loop reads CSARPPVGTGGVGELFF. Incomplete CDR3 DNA: TGCAGTGCTAGACCCCCCGTGGGGACAGGGGGCGTCGGGGAG.

Remarks on this clone: The read ends 3 residues early relative to the CDR3; the germline J gene fills the gap. The rearrangement links TRBV20-1 to TRBJ2-1; tentatively, D is TRBD2 (6 bases). This CDR3 comprises 16 residues. V was trimmed by 0 bases and J by 0 bases, leaving 12 bases between them. Per germline, CDR1 DFQATT and CDR2 SNEGSKA (reference sequence). The CDR3 sequence: CSARDASELSYNEQFF. The sequenced CDR3 bases are TGCAGTGCTAGAGACGCTAGCGAACTCTCCTACAATGAG.

Details on this clone: The CDR3 is cut off 3 residues early in the read; its end comes from the germline J gene. The V and J genes are TRBV28 and TRBJ1-1, with a tentative D call TRBD1 (5 bases). CDR1 is MDHEN and CDR2 is SYDVKM in the germline V gene. V was clipped by 2 bases and J by 0 bases, with 10 bases between them. This CDR3 comprises 15 residues. The CDR3 here is CASSLPGNMNTEAFF. Incomplete CDR3 DNA: TGTGCCAGCAGTTTACCAGGGAACATGAACACTGAA.

CDR3 DNA (partial): TGCGCCAGCAGACAAAATCCCGGGACAAAACATGAAAAA. Translated: CASRQNPGTKHEK. The entire CDR3 sequence reads CASRQNPGTKHEKLFF. The chain carries TRBV5-1 and TRBJ1-4, with D possibly being TRBD1 (6 bases). Read sequence stops 3 residues before the CDR3 end, and the germline J gene provides the missing end. Trimming took 5 bases from V and 6 from J, leaving 20 bases between them. The CDR3 length is 16 residues. Germline V gene data show CDR1 as SGHRS and CDR2 as YFSETQ.

With regard to this clone: The read stops 3 residues short of the end of the CDR3; the missing end is completed from the germline J gene. The chain combines TRBV19 with TRBJ1-5, with TRBD1 as a possible D gene (5 bases). There are 18 residues in the CDR3. The V end was cut by 0 bases, the J end by 4 bases, with 19 bases between. Germline values: CDR1 LNHDA, CDR2 SQIVND (reference sequence). CDR3 loop: CASSIDLRGGGPNQPQHF. CDR3 DNA, as far as it was read: TGTGCCAGTAGTATAGATCTTCGTGGGGGGGGACCGAATCAGCCC.

About this clone itself: The junction departs from germline at one end; a sequencing error may be responsible. The read halts 3 residues ahead of the CDR3 end, with the missing end drawn from the germline J gene. This sample includes further DNA sequences coding for the same CDR3. The chain is built from TRBV18 and TRBJ2-3; 7 bases are shared with TRBD2. Germline lookup yields CDR1 KGHSH and CDR2 LQKENI. This CDR3 has 14 residues. CDR3 sequence: CASSPSGYTDTQYF. The sequenced CDR3 bases are TGTGCCAGTTCACCTAGCGGCTACACAGATACG.

On this clone: The read stops 3 residues short of the end of the CDR3; the missing end is completed from the germline J gene. The rearrangement joins TRBV5-6 to TRBJ2-3; 7 nucleotides agree with TRBD1. Looked up from germline, CDR1 is SGHDT and CDR2 is YYEEEE. The CDR3 consists of 12 residues. CDR3 DNA, as far as it was read: TGTGCCAGCAGCACGGAACAGGGGTCG. It is translated as CASSTEQGS. The entire CDR3 protein reads CASSTEQGSQYF. The variable domain in full, completed from reference TRBV5-6 and TRBJ2-3, reads DAGVTQSPTHLIKTRGQQVTLRCSPKSGHDTVSWYQQALGQGPQFIFQYYEEEERQRGNFPDRFSGHQFPNYSSELNVNALLLGDSALYLCASSTEQGSQYFGPGTRLTVL.

For this clone: The read terminates 3 residues before the CDR3 end, so the remaining end is supplied by the germline J gene. The rearrangement uses TRBV19 and TRBJ2-7, with 8 bases aligning to TRBD1. The CDR3 length is 14 residues. The trim removed 5 bases at V and 3 bases at J, leaving 6 bases unmatched. Germline V lookup: CDR1 LNHDA, CDR2 SQIVND (reference sequence). The CDR3 sequence: CASSRYRGNYEQYF. The sequenced part of the CDR3 DNA is TGTGCCAGTAGTCGATACAGGGGGAACTACGAG.

A note on this clone: The read is 3 residues too short to cover the CDR3 end, so that end is filled in from the germline J gene. The rearrangement links TRBV19 to TRBJ1-3, with D possibly TRBD1 on 6 matching bases. CDR3 length: 17 amino acids. Germline V gives CDR1 LNHDA, CDR2 SQIVND (reference sequence). Trimming took off 7 bases at V and 0 bases at J, with 19 bases between the two ends. The CDR3 here is CASNLGTTRGSGNTIYF. The sequenced part of the CDR3 DNA is TGTGCCAGTAATCTTGGGACCACCAGGGGCTCTGGAAACACC. The entire variable domain, with the rest obtained from reference TRBV19 and TRBJ1-3, is as follows: DGGITQSPKYLFRKEGQNVTLSCEQNLNHDAMYWYRQDPGQGLRLIYYSQIVNDFQKGDIAEGYSVSREKKESFPLTVTSAQKNPTAFYLCASNLGTTRGSGNTIYFGEGSWLTVV.

Notes on this clone: The read ends 3 residues shy of where the CDR3 ends; the end is completed using the germline J gene. The chain couples TRBV5-1 to TRBJ1-1; the D gene is possibly TRBD1 (5 bases). Germline V gene data show CDR1 as SGHRS and CDR2 as YFSETQ. The CDR3 extends over 14 amino acids. With 5 bases removed from V and 5 bases from J, the gap between germline ends came to 16 bases. The CDR3 sequence is CASSDSGGETEAFF. CDR3 DNA (partial): TGCGCCAGCAGTGATTCGGGGGGGGAAACTGAA.

Concerning this clone itself: From the germline J gene comes the end of the CDR3, since the read stops 3 residues before it. The chain is built from TRBV7-2 and TRBJ2-7, with 9 bases identical to TRBD2. Germline CDR1 SGHTA, CDR2 FQGNSA. The CDR3 has 14 residues. With 1 base clipped from V and 3 bases from J, the junction kept 1 base outside the gene matches. CDR3 protein: CASSLGTSVYEQYF. The covered CDR3 bases are TGTGCCAGCAGCTTAGGGACTAGCGTCTACGAG. Using reference TRBV7-2 and TRBJ2-7 for the parts outside the CDR3, the full variable domain is GAGVSQSPSNKVTEKGKDVELRCDPISGHTALYWYRQSLGQGLEFLIYFQGNSAPDKSGLPSDRFSAERTGGSVSTLTIQRTQQEDSAVYLCASSLGTSVYEQYFGPGTRLTVT.

Notes on this clone: Coverage ceases 3 residues before the CDR3 finishes, and the germline J gene fills in the end. The chain has TRBV19 and TRBJ1-1; weak D call: TRBD1 (6 bases). This CDR3 has 13 amino acids. Germline V gene lookup returns CDR1 LNHDA and CDR2 SQIVND (reference sequence). Incomplete CDR3 DNA: TGTGCCATCACGACGGGGGGCGTCCCGGGG. This codes for CAITTGGVPG. The full CDR3 is CAITTGGVPGAFF.

With respect to this clone: The read terminates 3 residues before the CDR3 end, so the remaining end is supplied by the germline J gene. The chain has TRBV9 and TRBJ1-2, with TRBD1 matching over 7 bases. The V gene's germline CDR1 is SGDLS and CDR2 YYNGEE. The trim removed 2 bases at V and 5 bases at J, leaving 6 bases unmatched. The CDR3 is 14 residues long. CDR3 protein: CASSVRDSQYGYTF. The CDR3 bases that were read are TGTGCCAGCAGCGTCCGGGACAGCCAATATGGC.

Comments on this clone: The read falls 3 residues short of the CDR3 end, and the missing part is taken from the germline J gene. The V and J genes are TRBV20-1 and TRBJ1-5; D is perhaps TRBD1 (6 bases). The V gene's germline CDR1 is DFQATT and CDR2 SNEGSKA (reference sequence). The length of the CDR3 is 15 residues. Trimming cost V 0 bases and J 9 bases, with 18 bases left between them. The DNA read from the CDR3 is TGCAGTGCTAGAGATTCCCCTAGCGGGGGGGCGCCC. Amino acid sequence: CSARDSPSGGAP. The CDR3 in full is CSARDSPSGGAPQHF.

A word on this clone: The read ends 3 residues before the CDR3 terminus; that terminus is restored from the germline J gene. The chain combines TRBV7-2 with TRBJ1-2, with D unclear. The CDR3 loop spans 15 amino acids. CDR1 SGHTA and CDR2 FQGNSA come from the germline V gene. The sequenced part of the CDR3 DNA is TGTGCCAGCAGCCTCTTCACTTCAAGCTCCTACGAC. Protein product: CASSLFTSSSYD. The CDR3, in full, reads CASSLFTSSSYDYTF.

CDR3 residues: CASRGEVEETYTF. Incomplete CDR3 DNA: TGCGCCAGCAGGGGCGAAGTAGAAGAGACC. The V call is TRBV5-1, the J call TRBJ1-2, with D unresolved. The sequenced fragment ends 3 residues before the CDR3 boundary, so the rest is inferred from the germline J gene. The germline CDR1 and CDR2 sequences are SGHRS and YFSETQ. The CDR3 is 13 amino acids.

Remarks on this clone: The read is 3 residues too short to cover the CDR3 end, so that end is filled in from the germline J gene. The V call is TRBV4-2, the J call TRBJ1-1, with D possibly TRBD1 on 5 matching bases. Germline lookup yields CDR1 LGHNA and CDR2 YNFKEQ. The CDR3 extends over 16 amino acids. V lost 0 bases and J lost 5, with 16 bases in between. The covered CDR3 bases are TGTGCCAGCAGCCAAGATCCAGGGTTGGAGAAGACTGAA. Translation: CASSQDPGLEKTE. The whole CDR3 protein is CASSQDPGLEKTEAFF.

In regard to this clone: The read comes to an end 3 residues before the CDR3 does, leaving the germline J gene to fill in the end. The chain employs TRBV15 and TRBJ2-2, with D possibly matching TRBD1 (6 bases). CDR3 length: 15 amino acids. Germline V gene data show CDR1 as LNHNV and CDR2 as YYDKDF (reference sequence). CDR3 amino acids: CATSRDRTANSPLFF. The sequenced CDR3 bases are TGTGCCACCAGCAGAGATCGGACAGCTAATTCACCG.

Worth noting for this clone: The read gets to within 3 residues of the CDR3 end, and the germline J gene fills in the rest. The rearrangement uses TRBV10-3 and TRBJ1-1; TRBD1 might be the D (6 bases). CDR3 length: 13 residues. CDR1 and CDR2 from the germline V gene are ENHRY and SYGVKD. The V end was cut by 6 bases, the J end by 1 base, with 9 bases between. The CDR3 spells CAIRGQTNTEAFF. CDR3 bases read: TGTGCCATCAGGGGACAAACGAACACTGAA.

Comments on this clone: The read terminates 3 residues before the CDR3 end, so the remaining end is supplied by the germline J gene. V gene TRBV7-2 combines with J gene TRBJ1-2, with a weak D call TRBD1 (6 bases). V was clipped by 1 base and J by 4 bases, with 13 bases between them. The CDR3 has 15 amino acids. Per germline, CDR1 SGHTA and CDR2 FQGNSA. CDR3 bases read: TGTGCCAGCAGCTTAGGACAGGAAAGCCTCTATGGC. Protein sequence: CASSLGQESLYG. The whole CDR3 region reads CASSLGQESLYGYTF.